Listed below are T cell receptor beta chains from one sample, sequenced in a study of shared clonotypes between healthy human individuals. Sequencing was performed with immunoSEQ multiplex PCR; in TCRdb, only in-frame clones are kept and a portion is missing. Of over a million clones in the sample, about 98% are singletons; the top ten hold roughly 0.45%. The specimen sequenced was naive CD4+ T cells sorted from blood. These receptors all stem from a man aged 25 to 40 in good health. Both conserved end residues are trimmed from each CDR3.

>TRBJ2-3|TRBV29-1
SVEKISTDTQY
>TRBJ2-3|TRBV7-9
ASSAPTSGKQDTQY
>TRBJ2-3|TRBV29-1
SGNKAGAATDTQY
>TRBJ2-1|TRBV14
ASSAQNEQF
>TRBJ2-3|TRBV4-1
ASSMIIDSQGADTQY
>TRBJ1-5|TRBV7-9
ASSLGIKDSNQPQH
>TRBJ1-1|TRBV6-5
ASSIQGLNTEAF
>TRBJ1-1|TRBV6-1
ASRQWGPNTEAF
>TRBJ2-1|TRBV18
ASSPLGSYSYNEQF
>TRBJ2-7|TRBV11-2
ASSFNPSTGTFAYEQY
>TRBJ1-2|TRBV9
ASSVDGTDGYT
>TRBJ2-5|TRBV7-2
ASSPVGTTSAETQY
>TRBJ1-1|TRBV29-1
SVRTGNTEAF
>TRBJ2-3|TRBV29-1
SVVRVTDTQY
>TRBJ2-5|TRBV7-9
ASSPPGHRRETQY
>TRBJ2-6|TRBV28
ASSLMTGYLVSGANVLT
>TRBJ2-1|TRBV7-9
ASSIQVSGREFTF
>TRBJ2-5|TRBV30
AWGSIGTQY
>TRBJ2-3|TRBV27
ASSFRETDTQY
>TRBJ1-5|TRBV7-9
ASSLDAWDQPQH
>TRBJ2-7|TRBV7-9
ASRGTGSSYEQY
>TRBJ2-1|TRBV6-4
ASSDSGQGYPYNEQF
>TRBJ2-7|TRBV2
ASSAAGTGVYEQY
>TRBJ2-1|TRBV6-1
ASSVFTEQF
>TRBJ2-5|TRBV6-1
ASPGRGRFRETQY
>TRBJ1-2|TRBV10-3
AITPTGANYGYT
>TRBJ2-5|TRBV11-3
ASSTGGLAGAETQY
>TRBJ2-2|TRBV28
ASRLNTGELF
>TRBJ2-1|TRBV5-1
ASSLAGTGGF
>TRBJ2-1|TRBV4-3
ASSQDPGKSSYNEQF
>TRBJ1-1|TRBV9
ASSKTGDYTEAF
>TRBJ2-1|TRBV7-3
ASSSGSLEGYNEQF
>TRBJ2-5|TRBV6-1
ASSDVGLAGGQETQY
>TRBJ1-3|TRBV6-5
ASSTWSGNTIY
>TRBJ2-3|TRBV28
ASSYRGPTDTQY
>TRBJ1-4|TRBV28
ASSSTQEKLF
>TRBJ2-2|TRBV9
ASSVGAVPGDGTGELF
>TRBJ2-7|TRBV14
ASSRRLSSYEQY
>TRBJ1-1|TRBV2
ASSEGGPDTEAF
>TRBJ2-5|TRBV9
ASSVAPSGTRGETQY
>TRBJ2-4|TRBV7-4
ASPHSY
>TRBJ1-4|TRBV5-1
ASSVGQANEKLF
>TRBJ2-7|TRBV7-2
ASSRDRGQLGEQY
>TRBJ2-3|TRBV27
ASSLHLGVGTDTQY
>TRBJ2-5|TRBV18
ASSPGLRETQY
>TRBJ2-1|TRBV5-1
ASSLGQRLNYNEQF
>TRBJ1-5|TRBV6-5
ASSYSKWAADQH
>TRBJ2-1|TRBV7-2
ASSVSGIPEQF
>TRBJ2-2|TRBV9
ASSVARSGRNTGELF
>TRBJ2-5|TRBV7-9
ASSLEGTGARETQY
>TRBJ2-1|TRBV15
ATSMGLADVYNEQF
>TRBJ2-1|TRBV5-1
ASSLFAAGGYNEQF
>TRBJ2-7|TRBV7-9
ASSSPRRGSEQY
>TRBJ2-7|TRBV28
ASSSTWDRGRYEQY
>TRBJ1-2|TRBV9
ASSPPQGPRAGYT
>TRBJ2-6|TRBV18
ASSPHPPSGANVLT
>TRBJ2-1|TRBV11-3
ASSLVGNEQF